Listed here are 10 T cell receptor beta chains from one sample, sequenced in a study of shared clonotypes between healthy human individuals. Repertoires were generated with immunoSEQ multiplex PCR, while TCRdb's copy carries only in-frame clones and drops some. The sample carries roughly 1.5 million clones, under 99% recorded once. Sequenced: naive CD4+ T cells sorted from blood. The subset is: CD45RA+ positively selected. The receptor source for this set is a man aged 25-45 years in good health.

This clone was counted once. This chain links TRBV10-2 with TRBJ1-5, with D perhaps TRBD1 (6 bases). Germline CDR1 reads WSHSY; CDR2 reads SAAADI. V was trimmed by 7 bases and J by 0 bases, leaving 10 bases between them. The CDR3 is 14 amino acids. The CDR3 is CASNGQISNQPQHF. CDR3 DNA sequence: TGCGCCAGCAACGGACAGATTAGCAATCAGCCCCAGCATTTT.

The chain joins TRBV2 to TRBJ1-2; D remains unclear. CDR3 size: 13 residues. V was cut by 4 bases and J by 6 bases, with 12 bases left in between. In germline, CDR1 is SNHLY, CDR2 FYNNEI. The CDR3 spells CASSVGKGDGYTF. CDR3 coding DNA: TGTGCCAGCAGTGTGGGGAAAGGCGATGGCTACACCTTC.

The V and J genes are TRBV6-5 and TRBJ2-7, with a weak D call TRBD1 (6 bases). The V gene's germline CDR1 is MNHEY and CDR2 SVGAGI. The CDR3 extends over 15 amino acids. V was pared by 6 bases and J by 2 bases, with 17 bases between. In nucleotides, the CDR3 is TGTGCCAGCAGGTCTTACAGGGAGATCCCCTACGAGCAGTACTTC. The encoded protein is CASRSYREIPYEQYF.

In regard to this clone: Other DNA sequences from this sample encode an identical CDR3 as well. The V and J genes are TRBV19 and TRBJ2-7, with D perhaps TRBD1 (6 bases). The V gene lost 5 bases and the J gene lost 3 bases, with 11 bases spanning the gap. Germline V lookup: CDR1 LNHDA, CDR2 SQIVND (reference sequence). The length of the CDR3 is 13 residues. CDR3 nucleotide sequence: TGTGCCAGTAGTCGGCAGGACAGCTACGAGCAGTACTTC. Protein sequence: CASSRQDSYEQYF. The full variable domain, its missing parts supplied by reference TRBV19 and TRBJ2-7, is DGGITQSPKYLFRKEGQNVTLSCEQNLNHDAMYWYRQDPGQGLRLIYYSQIVNDFQKGDIAEGYSVSREKKESFPLTVTSAQKNPTAFYLCASSRQDSYEQYFGPGTRLTVT.

The chain has TRBV5-1 and TRBJ2-3; a weak D match, TRBD2 (5 bases). Trimming took off 0 bases at V and 6 bases at J, with 17 bases between the two ends. This CDR3 contains 16 residues. Germline CDR1 is SGHRS and CDR2 is YFSETQ. The CDR3 DNA follows: TGCGCCAGCAGCTTGGAGTTAGCGCCAAAAGGGGATACGCAGTATTTT. It specifies CASSLELAPKGDTQYF.

The rearrangement joins TRBV11-1 to TRBJ1-1; the match to TRBD1 covers 12 bases. Germline values: CDR1 SGHAT, CDR2 FQDESV (reference sequence). The CDR3 length is 15 residues. With V trimmed by 5 bases and J by 5 bases, 6 bases remained unmatched. CDR3 bases: TGTGCCAGCAGCGTCCGGGACAGGGGGCTAACTGAAGCTTTCTTT. It specifies CASSVRDRGLTEAFF. The variable domain in full, with the rest retrieved from reference TRBV11-1 and TRBJ1-1, is EAEVAQSPRYKITEKSQAVAFWCDPISGHATLYWYRQILGQGPELLVQFQDESVVDDSQLPKDRFSAERLKGVDSTLKIQPAELGDSAMYLCASSVRDRGLTEAFFGQGTRLTVV.

The rearrangement links TRBV5-1 to TRBJ2-7; D not resolved. V was shortened by 4 bases and J by 5 bases, with 16 bases between the two germline ends. The CDR3 contains 14 residues. Germline V CDR1 and CDR2: SGHRS, YFSETQ. The CDR3 protein is CASSGEAFRNEQYF. The CDR3 DNA is TGCGCCAGCAGCGGCGAGGCGTTCCGAAACGAGCAGTACTTC.

The V gene is TRBV28, the J gene TRBJ2-5, with no clear D. Germline loops: CDR1 MDHEN, CDR2 SYDVKM. There are 10 residues in the CDR3. The CDR3 protein is CANIRETQYF. CDR3 bases: TGTGCTAATATCCGGGAGACCCAGTACTTC. Complete variable domain (other parts from reference TRBV28 and TRBJ2-5): DVKVTQSSRYLVKRTGEKVFLECVQDMDHENMFWYRQDPGLGLRLIYFSYDVKMKEKGDIPEGYSVSREKKERFSLILESASTNQTSMYLCANIRETQYFGPGTRLLVL.

This clone was seen a single time. The chain uses TRBV5-8 and TRBJ1-2; D remains unclear. The germline CDR1 and CDR2 sequences are SGHTS and YDEGEE. This CDR3 contains 13 residues. Deletions cut 2 bases from V and 3 bases from J, with 8 bases between. CDR3 in amino acids: CASSFRTDYGYTF. CDR3 bases: TGTGCCAGCAGCTTTCGCACAGACTATGGCTACACCTTC.

The V gene is TRBV21-1, the J gene TRBJ2-7; the DNA was not used to check the table's D call, TRBD2. TRBV21-1 is classified as a pseudogene. CDR3 length: 17 residues. The CDR3, as DNA: TGTGCCAGCAGCAAATTTTCCGGGACTTTTCACTCCTACGAGCAGTACTTC. Protein: CASSKFSGTFHSYEQYF.